The present T cell receptor beta chain was sequenced within a study of CD8+ T cells in alopecia areata. cDNA reverse transcribed from extracted RNA served as the sequencing template. Some clones are missing from TCRdb's copy, which holds only in-frame ones; the method was immunoSEQ multiplex PCR. The sample records about 200,000 clones, about three fifths being singletons. V lost 6 bases, J lost 7 bases, and 9 bases stayed unmatched. This CDR3 is 15 amino acids long. CDR1 is SEHNR and CDR2 is FQNEAQ in the germline V gene (reference sequence). The specimen was CD4+ T cells sorted from blood, collected at week 0. This clonotype was obtained from a human donor with alopecia areata. The chain has TRBV7-9 and TRBJ2-2; TRBD1 agrees at 9 bases. CDR3 nucleotide sequence: TGTGCCAGCAGTCGAGCGACAGGGGGACACGGGGAGCTGTTTTTT. It specifies CASSRATGGHGELFF.